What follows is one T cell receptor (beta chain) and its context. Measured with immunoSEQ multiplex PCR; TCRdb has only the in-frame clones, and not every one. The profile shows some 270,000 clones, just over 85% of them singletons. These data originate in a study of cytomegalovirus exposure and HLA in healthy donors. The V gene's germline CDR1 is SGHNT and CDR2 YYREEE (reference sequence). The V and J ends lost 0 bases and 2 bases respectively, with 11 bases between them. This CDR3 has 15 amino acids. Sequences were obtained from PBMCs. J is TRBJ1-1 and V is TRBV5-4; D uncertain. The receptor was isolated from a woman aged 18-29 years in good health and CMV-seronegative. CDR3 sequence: CASSLVEELNTEAFF. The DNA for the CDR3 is TGTGCCAGCAGCTTGGTCGAGGAACTTAACACTGAAGCTTTCTTT.